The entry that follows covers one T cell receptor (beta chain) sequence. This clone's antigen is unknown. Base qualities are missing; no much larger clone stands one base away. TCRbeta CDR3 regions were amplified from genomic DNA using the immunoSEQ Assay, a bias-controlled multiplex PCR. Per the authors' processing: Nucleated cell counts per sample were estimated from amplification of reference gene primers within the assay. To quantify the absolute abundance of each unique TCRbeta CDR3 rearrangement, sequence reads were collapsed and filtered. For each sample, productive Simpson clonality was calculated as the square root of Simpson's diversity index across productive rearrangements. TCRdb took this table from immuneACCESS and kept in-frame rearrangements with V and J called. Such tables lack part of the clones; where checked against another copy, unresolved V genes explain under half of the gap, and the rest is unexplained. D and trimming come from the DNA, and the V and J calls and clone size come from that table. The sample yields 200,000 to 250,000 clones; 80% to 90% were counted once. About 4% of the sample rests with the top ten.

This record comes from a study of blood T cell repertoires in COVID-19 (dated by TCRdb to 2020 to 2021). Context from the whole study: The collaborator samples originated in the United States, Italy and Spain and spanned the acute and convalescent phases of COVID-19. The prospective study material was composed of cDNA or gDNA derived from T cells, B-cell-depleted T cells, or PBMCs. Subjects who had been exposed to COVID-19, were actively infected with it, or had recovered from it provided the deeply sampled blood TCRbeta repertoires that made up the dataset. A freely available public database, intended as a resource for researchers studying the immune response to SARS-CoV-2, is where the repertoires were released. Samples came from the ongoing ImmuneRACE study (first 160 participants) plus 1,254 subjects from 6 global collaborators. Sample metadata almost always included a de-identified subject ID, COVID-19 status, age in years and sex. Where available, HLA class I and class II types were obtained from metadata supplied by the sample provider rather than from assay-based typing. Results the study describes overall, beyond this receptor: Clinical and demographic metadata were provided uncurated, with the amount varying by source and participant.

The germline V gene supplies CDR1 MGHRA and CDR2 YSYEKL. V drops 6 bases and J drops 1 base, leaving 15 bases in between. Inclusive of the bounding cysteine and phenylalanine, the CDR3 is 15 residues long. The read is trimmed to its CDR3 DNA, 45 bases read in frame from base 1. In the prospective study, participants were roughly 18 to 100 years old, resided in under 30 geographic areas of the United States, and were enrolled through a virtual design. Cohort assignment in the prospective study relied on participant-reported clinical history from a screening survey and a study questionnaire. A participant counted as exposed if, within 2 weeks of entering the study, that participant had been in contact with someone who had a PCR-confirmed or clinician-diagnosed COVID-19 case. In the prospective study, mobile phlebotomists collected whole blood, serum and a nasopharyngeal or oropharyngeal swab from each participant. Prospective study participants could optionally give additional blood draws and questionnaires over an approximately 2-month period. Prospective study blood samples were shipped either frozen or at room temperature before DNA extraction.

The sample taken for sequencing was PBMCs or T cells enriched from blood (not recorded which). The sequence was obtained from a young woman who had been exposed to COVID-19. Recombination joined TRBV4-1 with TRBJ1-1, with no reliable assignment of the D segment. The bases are TGCGCCAGCAGTCCAAGCGTCCTATGGAACACTGAAGCTTTCTTT. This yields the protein CASSPSVLWNTEAFF.